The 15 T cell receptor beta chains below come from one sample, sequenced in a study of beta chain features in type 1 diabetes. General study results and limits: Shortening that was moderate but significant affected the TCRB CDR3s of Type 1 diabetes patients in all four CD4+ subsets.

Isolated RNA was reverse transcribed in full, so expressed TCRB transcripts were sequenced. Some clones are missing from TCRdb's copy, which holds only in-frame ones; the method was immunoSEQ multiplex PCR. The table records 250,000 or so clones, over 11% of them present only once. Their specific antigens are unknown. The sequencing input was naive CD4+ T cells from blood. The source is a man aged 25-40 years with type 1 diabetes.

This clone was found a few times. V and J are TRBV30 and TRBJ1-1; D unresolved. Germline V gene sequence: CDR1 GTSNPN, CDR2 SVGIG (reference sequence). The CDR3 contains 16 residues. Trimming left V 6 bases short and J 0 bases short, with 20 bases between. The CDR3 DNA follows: TGTGCCTGCACAAGACCGGGTTTTACCATGAACACTGAAGCTTTCTTT. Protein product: CACTRPGFTMNTEAFF.

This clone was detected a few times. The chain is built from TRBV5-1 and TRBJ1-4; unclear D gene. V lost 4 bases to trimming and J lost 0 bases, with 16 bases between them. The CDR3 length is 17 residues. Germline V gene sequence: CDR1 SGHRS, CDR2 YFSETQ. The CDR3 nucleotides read TGCGCCAGCAGCCGGAGCTGGGCGGGTTCAACTAATGAAAAACTGTTTTTT. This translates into CASSRSWAGSTNEKLFF.

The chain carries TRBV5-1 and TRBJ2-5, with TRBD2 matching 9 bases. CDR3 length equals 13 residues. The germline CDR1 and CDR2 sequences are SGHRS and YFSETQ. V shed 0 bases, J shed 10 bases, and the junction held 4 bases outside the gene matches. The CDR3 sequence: CASSLGLAELQYF. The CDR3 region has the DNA TGCGCCAGCAGCTTGGGACTAGCGGAGCTCCAGTACTTC.

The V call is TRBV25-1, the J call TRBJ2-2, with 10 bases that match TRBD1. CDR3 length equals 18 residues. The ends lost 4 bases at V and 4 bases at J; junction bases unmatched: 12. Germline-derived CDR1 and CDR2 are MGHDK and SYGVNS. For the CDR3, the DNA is TGTGCCAGCAGTGCGCTGCCCGGGACAGGGGTGGCCACCGGGGAGCTGTTTTTT. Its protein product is CASSALPGTGVATGELFF.

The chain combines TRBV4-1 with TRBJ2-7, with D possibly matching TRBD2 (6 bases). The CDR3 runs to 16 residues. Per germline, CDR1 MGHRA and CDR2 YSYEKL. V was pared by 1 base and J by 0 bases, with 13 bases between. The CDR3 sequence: CASSQAEGGGSYEQYF. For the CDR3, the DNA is TGCGCCAGCAGCCAAGCGGAGGGAGGAGGCTCCTACGAGCAGTACTTC.

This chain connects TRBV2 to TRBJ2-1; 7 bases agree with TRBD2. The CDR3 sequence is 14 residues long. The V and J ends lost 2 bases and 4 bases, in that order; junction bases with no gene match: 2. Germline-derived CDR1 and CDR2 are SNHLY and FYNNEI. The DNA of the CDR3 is TGTGCCAGCAGTGAACTAGCGGTTTACAATGAGCAGTTCTTC. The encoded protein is CASSELAVYNEQFF.

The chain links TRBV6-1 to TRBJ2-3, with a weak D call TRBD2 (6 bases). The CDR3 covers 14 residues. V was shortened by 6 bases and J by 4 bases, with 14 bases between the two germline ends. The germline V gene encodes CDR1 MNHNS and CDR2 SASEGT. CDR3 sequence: CASRAGRTSDTQYF. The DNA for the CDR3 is TGTGCCAGCAGGGCGGGAAGAACTTCAGATACGCAGTATTTT.

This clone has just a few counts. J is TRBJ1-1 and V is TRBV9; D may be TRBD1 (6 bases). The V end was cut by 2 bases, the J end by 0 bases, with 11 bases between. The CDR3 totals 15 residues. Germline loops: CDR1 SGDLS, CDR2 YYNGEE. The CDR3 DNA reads TGTGCCAGCAGCGTCGACAGGAGCGTGAACACTGAAGCTTTCTTT. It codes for CASSVDRSVNTEAFF.

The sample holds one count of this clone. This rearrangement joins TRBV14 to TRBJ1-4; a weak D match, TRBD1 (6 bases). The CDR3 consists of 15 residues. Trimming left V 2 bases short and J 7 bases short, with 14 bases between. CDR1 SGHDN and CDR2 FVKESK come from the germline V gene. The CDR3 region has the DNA TGTGCCAGCAGCCAATCCGGGGGGCTCGGTGAAAAACTGTTTTTT. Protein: CASSQSGGLGEKLFF.

The CDR3 nucleotides are TGTGCCAGCAGTGCGACAGGCTCCTACGAGCAGTACTTC. It translates to CASSATGSYEQYF. The chain joins TRBV6-1 to TRBJ2-7, with D perhaps TRBD1 (6 bases). V lost 4 bases, J lost 0 bases, and 7 bases lay in between. This CDR3 contains 13 residues. Germline V gene sequence: CDR1 MNHNS, CDR2 SASEGT.

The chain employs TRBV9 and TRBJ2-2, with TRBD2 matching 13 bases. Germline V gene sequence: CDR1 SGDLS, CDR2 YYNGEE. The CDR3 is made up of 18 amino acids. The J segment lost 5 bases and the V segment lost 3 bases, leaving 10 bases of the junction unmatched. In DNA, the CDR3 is TGTGCCAGCAGCGCTACCCTACTAGCGGGAGGGCAAACCGGGGAGCTGTTTTTT. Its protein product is CASSATLLAGGQTGELFF.

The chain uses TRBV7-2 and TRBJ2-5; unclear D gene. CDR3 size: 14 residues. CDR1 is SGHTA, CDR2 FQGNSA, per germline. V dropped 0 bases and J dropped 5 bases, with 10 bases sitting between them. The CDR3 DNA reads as TGTGCCAGCAGCTTAGCTTTGCGGTCGGAGACCCAGTACTTC. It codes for CASSLALRSETQYF.

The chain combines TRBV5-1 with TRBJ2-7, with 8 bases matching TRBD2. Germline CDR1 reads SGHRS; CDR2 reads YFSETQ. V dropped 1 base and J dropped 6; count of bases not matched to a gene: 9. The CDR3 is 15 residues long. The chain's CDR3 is CASSLPGLGGGEQYF. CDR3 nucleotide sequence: TGCGCCAGCAGCTTGCCGGGACTAGGGGGTGGCGAGCAGTACTTC.

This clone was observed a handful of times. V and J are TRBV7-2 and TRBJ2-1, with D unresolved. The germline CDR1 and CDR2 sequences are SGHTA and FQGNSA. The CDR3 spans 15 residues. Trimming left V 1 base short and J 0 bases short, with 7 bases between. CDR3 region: CASSLDWSSYNEQFF. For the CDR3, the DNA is TGTGCCAGCAGCTTAGATTGGAGCTCCTACAATGAGCAGTTCTTC.

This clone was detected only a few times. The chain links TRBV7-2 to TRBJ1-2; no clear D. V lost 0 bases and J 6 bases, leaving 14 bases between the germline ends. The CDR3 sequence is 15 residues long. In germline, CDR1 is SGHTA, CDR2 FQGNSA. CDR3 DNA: TGTGCCAGCAGCTTAGCCGGGGTTCAAATGCATGGCTACACCTTC. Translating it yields CASSLAGVQMHGYTF.